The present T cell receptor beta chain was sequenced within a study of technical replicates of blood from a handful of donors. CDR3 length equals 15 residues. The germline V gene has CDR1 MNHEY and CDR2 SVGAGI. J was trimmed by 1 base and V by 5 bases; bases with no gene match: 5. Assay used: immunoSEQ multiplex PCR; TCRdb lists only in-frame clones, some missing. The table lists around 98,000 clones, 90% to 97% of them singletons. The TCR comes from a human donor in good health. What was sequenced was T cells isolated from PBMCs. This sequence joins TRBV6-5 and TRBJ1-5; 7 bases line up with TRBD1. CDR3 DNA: TGTGCCAGCAGTCGAGGGGGCCGGAGCAATCAGCCCCAGCATTTT. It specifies CASSRGGRSNQPQHF.